The present T cell receptor beta chain was sequenced within a study of OX40 agonist ivuxolimab in advanced cancers. For the study at large: Patients receiving dose escalation had hepatocellular carcinoma, melanoma, renal cell or head and neck cancer. Findings of the study overall: Both CD4+ and CD8+ T cell populations in blood had undergone clonal expansion by week 6 at 0.1 to 3.0 mg/kg. The study found among the lowest clonal expansion in partial responders at 0.1-3.0 mg/kg.

Points on this clone: Its antigen remains unidentified.

In germline, CDR1 is LGHNA, CDR2 YNFKEQ. V was clipped by 5 bases and J by 5 bases; unmatched bases: 13. CDR3 length equals 16 residues. Sequenced by immunoSEQ multiplex PCR; TCRdb stores in-frame clones only, minus some. The data hold some 78,000 clones, with approximately 86% observed a single time. The rearrangement joins TRBV4-2 to TRBJ2-3; 7 positions match TRBD1. This receptor was identified in an adult with an advanced solid tumor such as melanoma, head and neck, liver or kidney cancer. The sample consisted of CD4+ or CD8+ T cells sorted from blood, taken in a trial of the OX40 agonist ivuxolimab. In nucleotides, the CDR3 is TGTGCCAGCAGCGGCCGCTTGGACAGGTTTCTAGATACGCAGTATTTT. Protein product: CASSGRLDRFLDTQYF.